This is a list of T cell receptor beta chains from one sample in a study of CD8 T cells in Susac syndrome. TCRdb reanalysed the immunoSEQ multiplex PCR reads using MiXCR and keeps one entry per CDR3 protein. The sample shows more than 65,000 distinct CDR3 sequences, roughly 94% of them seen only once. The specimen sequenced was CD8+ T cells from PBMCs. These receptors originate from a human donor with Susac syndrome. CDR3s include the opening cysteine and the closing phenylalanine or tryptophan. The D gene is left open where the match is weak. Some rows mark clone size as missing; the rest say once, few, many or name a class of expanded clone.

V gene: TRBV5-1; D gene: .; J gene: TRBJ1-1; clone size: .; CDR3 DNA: TGCGCCAGCAGCGATGGACAGCTGAACACTGAAGCTTTCTTT; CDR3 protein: CASSDGQLNTEAFF
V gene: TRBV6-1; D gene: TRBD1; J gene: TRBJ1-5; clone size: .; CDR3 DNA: TGTGCCAGCAGTCCCGACCCCTTTACAGGGGGGAATCAGCCCCAGCATTTT; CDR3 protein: CASSPDPFTGGNQPQHF
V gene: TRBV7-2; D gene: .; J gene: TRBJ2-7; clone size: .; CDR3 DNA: TGTGCCAGCAGCCAAGACGGATACTACGAGCAGTACTTC; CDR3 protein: CASSQDGYYEQYF
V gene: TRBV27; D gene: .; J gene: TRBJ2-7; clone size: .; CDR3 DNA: TGTGCCAGCAGTTTTGGGGCAGCGGCGGGTTACGAGCAGTACTTC; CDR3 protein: CASSFGAAAGYEQYF
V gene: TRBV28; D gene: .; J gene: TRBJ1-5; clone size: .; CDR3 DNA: TGTGCCAGCAGTTTCTGGGTATTCAATCAGCCCCAGCATTTT; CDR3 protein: CASSFWVFNQPQHF
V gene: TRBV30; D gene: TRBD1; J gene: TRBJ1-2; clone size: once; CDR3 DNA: TGTGCCCGGGACAGCTTAATAAACTATGGCTACACCTTC; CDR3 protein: CARDSLINYGYTF
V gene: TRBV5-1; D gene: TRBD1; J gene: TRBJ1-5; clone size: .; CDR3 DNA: TGCGCCAGCAGCTTTACAGGGGAGACCAATCAGCCCCAGCATTTT; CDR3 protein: CASSFTGETNQPQHF
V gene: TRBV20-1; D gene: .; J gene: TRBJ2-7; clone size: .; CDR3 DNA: TGCAGTGCTAGAGATTCCGGGACACGGGCCTACGAGCAGTACTTC; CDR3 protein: CSARDSGTRAYEQYF
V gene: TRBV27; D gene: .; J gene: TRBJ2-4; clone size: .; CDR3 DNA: TGTGCCAGCAGTCCATCCCCGGAAGGGCCCATTCAGTACTTC; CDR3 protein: CASSPSPEGPIQYF
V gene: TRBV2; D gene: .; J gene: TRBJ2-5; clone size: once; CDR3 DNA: TGTGCCAGCAGCCTCATCTTAGCTCAAGAGACCCAGTACTTC; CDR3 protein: CASSLILAQETQYF
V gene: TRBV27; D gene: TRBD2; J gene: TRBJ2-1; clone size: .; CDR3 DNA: TGTGCCAGCAGTCCACTGGGGAGGGTCCATGAGCAGTTCTTC; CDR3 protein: CASSPLGRVHEQFF